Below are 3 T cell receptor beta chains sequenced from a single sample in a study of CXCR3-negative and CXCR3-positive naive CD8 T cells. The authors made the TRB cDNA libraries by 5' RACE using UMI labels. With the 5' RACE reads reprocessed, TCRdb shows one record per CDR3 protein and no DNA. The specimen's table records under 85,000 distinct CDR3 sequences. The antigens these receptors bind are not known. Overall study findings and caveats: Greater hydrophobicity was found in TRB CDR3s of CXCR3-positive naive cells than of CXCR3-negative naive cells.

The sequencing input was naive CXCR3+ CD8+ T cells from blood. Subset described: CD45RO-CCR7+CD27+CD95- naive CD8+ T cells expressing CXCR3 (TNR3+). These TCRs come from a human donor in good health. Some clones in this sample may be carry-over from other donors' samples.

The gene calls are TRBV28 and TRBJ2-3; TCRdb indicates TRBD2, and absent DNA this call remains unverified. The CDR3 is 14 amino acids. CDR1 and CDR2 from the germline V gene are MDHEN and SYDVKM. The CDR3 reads CASSLTLGTDTQYF.

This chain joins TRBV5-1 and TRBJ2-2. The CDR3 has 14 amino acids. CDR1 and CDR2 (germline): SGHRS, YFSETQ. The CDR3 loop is CASSLGLDTGELFF.

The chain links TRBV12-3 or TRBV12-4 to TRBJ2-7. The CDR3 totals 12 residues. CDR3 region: CASSFTTPEQYF.